The present TCR beta chain was sequenced within a study of cytotoxic CD8 clonotypes in ibrutinib-treated CLL. Sequencing was performed with immunoSEQ multiplex PCR; in TCRdb, only in-frame clones are kept and a portion is missing. The sample includes some 130,000 clones, about 91% of them seen just once. Trimming stripped 2 bases from V and 2 bases from J, with 2 bases between. The CDR3 covers 12 residues. Per the germline V gene, CDR1 is MNHEY and CDR2 is SMNVEV (reference sequence). In regard to this clone: Its cognate antigen is unknown.

The study, taken as a whole, reports: Clonality measured at baseline exceeded age-matched healthy donors, tracking circulating CD8+ T-cell counts.

This receptor was obtained from a human donor with chronic lymphocytic leukemia. The specimen comprised PBMCs, sampled after 12 months of ibrutinib treatment. V gene TRBV27 combines with J gene TRBJ2-3; no firm D call. The CDR3 is CASSLITDTQYF. In DNA, the CDR3 is TGTGCCAGCAGTTTAATCACAGATACGCAGTATTTT.